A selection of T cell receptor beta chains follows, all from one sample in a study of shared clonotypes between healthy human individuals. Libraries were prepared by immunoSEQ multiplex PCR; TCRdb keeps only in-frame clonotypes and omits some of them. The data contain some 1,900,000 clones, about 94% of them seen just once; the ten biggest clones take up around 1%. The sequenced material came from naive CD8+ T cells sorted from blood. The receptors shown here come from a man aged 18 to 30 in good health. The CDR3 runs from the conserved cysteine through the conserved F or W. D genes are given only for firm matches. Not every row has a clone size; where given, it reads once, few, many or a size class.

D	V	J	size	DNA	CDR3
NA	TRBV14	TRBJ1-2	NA	TGTGCCAGCAGCCGCGCCCGGGACACCGGAGCCTATGGCTACACCTTC	CASSRARDTGAYGYTF
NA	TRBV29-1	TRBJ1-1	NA	TGCAGCGTTGAAGGGACAGTATACCCTGAAGCTTTCTTT	CSVEGTVYPEAFF
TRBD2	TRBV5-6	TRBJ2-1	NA	TGTGCCAGCAGCACGGGACTAGCCCGCAATGAGCAGTTCTTC	CASSTGLARNEQFF
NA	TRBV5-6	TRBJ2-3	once	TGTGCCAGCAGCGCTACAGATACGCAGTATTTT	CASSATDTQYF
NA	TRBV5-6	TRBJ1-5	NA	TGTGCCAGCAGCTTGTGGGCAACAAATCAGCCCCAGCATTTT	CASSLWATNQPQHF
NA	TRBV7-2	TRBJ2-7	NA	TGTGCCAGCAGCCTAGGACATAACACCTACGAGCAGTACTTC	CASSLGHNTYEQYF
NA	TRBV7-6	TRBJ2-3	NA	TGTGCCAGCAGCTTATCTTTTCGGATAATGGGGATAGCGGACACAGATACGCAGTATTTT	CASSLSFRIMGIADTDTQYF
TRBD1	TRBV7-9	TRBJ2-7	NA	TGTGCCAGCAGCTCTACCCAAATCGGGGACAGACCGACCCGCGAGCAGTACTTC	CASSSTQIGDRPTREQYF
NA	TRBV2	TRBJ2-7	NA	TGTGCCAGCAGTGATTTCGGCGGGACTGCAACCTACGAGCAGTACTTC	CASSDFGGTATYEQYF
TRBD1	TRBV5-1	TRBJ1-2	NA	TGCGCCAGCAGCAGTGGACAGGGGCTCACGGGCTATGGCTACACCTTC	CASSSGQGLTGYGYTF
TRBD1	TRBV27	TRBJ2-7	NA	TGTGCCAGCAGGACAGGGGGCGGGCACGAGCAGTACTTC	CASRTGGGHEQYF
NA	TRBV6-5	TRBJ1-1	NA	TGTGCCAGCAGTTATACAGGGCCGGGGACTGAAGCTTTCTTT	CASSYTGPGTEAFF
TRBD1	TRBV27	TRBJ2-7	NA	TGTGCCAGCAGCCCGGGGACAGGGATTCTCTACGAGCAGTACTTC	CASSPGTGILYEQYF
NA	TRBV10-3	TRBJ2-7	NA	TGTGCCATCAGTGAGTCGTCCACCTACGAGCAGTACTTC	CAISESSTYEQYF
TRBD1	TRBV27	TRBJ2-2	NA	TGTGCCAGCAGTCCGGGACAGGGCACCGGGGAGCTGTTTTTT	CASSPGQGTGELFF
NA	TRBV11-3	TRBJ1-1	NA	TGTGCCAGCCTCAGGGAGGGGGGGAACACTGAAGCTTTCTTT	CASLREGGNTEAFF
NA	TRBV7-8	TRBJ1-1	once	TGTGCCAGCAGCTTACGTAACAGGGACACTGAAGCTTTCTTT	CASSLRNRDTEAFF
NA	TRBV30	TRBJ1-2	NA	TGTGCCTGGAGTGTATTCGGCACCTATGGCTACACCTTC	CAWSVFGTYGYTF
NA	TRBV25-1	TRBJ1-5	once	TGTGCCAGCAGTGAAATTTCGGAGGTTGGCCAGCCCCAGCATTTT	CASSEISEVGQPQHF
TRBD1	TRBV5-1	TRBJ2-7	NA	TGCGCCAGCAGTTTTGGGTCAGGGGGCTACGAGCAGTACTTC	CASSFGSGGYEQYF
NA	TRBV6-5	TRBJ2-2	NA	TGTGCCAGCAGTTACTCGCGCGTAAAGGACACCGGGGAGCTGTTTTTT	CASSYSRVKDTGELFF
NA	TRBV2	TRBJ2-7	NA	TGTGCCAGCACTTTAAACCGGGACACCACCTACGAGCAGTACTTC	CASTLNRDTTYEQYF
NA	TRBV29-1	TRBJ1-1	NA	TGCAGCGTTGACGAAACAGGGATGAACACTGAAGCTTTCTTT	CSVDETGMNTEAFF
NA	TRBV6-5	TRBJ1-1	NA	TGTGCCAGCAGTTACTGGGCAGGGACAGAAGCTTTCTTT	CASSYWAGTEAFF
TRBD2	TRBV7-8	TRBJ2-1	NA	TGTGCCAGCAGCCTTGCGGGACTAGCGGACTCCTACAATGAGCAGTTCTTC	CASSLAGLADSYNEQFF
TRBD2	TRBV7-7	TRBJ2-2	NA	TGTGCTAGCAGCTTAGAAATAGCGGGGGCCAACACCGGGGAGCTGTTTTTT	CASSLEIAGANTGELFF
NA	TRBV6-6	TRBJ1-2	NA	TGTGCCAGCAGTTCCAGCCCGGCTCCCGGGGATGGCTACACCTTC	CASSSSPAPGDGYTF
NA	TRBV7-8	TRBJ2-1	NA	TGTGCCAGCAGCCCCGGTGAGAGGGACACCGGGGCCCATTACAATGAGCAGTTCTTC	CASSPGERDTGAHYNEQFF
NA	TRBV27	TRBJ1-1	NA	TGTGCCAGCAGTTTATGGGGCCCCAACACTGAAGCTTTCTTT	CASSLWGPNTEAFF
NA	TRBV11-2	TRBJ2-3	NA	TGTGCCAGCAGCCGAGAGGGGACGGAGAGCACAGATACGCAGTATTTT	CASSREGTESTDTQYF
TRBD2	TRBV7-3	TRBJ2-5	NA	TGTGCCAGCAGCTCTGGGACTAGCGGGGGGGCCGAGGAGACCCAGTACTTC	CASSSGTSGGAEETQYF
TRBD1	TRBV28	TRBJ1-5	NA	TGTGCCAGCAGTTTTTTGGGACAGGGGGATCAGCCCCAGCATTTT	CASSFLGQGDQPQHF
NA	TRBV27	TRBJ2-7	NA	TGTGCCAGCAGCCACCAGGCGGGCTACGAGCAGTACTTC	CASSHQAGYEQYF
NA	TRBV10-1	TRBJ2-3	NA	TGCGCCAGCAGTGATACCACAGATACGCAGTATTTT	CASSDTTDTQYF
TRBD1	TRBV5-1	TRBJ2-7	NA	TGCGCCAGCAGCTCAGGGTCCGGGACAGGGATGTACGAGCAGTACTTC	CASSSGSGTGMYEQYF
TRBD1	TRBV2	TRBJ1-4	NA	TGTGCCAGCTGGGACAGGGGAGGGGAAAAACTGTTTTTT	CASWDRGGEKLFF
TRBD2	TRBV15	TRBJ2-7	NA	TGTGCCACCAGCACCCCCCTAGCGGGGGGGCAGGGCGAGCAGTACTTC	CATSTPLAGGQGEQYF
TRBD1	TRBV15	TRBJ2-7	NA	TGTGCCACCAGCATACCGGGACAGGGGCTCTACGAGCAGTACTTC	CATSIPGQGLYEQYF
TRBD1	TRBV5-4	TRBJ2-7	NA	TGTGCCAGCAGCTTGGGAGACAGGGCCCACGAGCAGTACTTC	CASSLGDRAHEQYF
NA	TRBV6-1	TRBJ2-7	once	TGTGCCAGCAGTGAACAGGGAACCTACGAGCAGTACTTC	CASSEQGTYEQYF
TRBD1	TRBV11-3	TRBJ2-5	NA	TGTGCCAGCAGCTCCGGGACAGGGGGAGAAGAGACCCAGTACTTC	CASSSGTGGEETQYF
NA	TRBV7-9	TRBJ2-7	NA	TGTGCCAGCAGCTTAGCGGGGTCTGGGGCGTACTTC	CASSLAGSGAYF
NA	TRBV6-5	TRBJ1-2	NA	TGTGCCAGCAGTTGGGACAACGATGGCTACACCTTC	CASSWDNDGYTF
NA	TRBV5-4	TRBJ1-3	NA	TGTGCCAGCAGCATTTCTGGAAACACCATATATTTT	CASSISGNTIYF
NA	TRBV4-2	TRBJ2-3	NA	TGTGCCAGCAGCCAAGCCCTCTTGTACGCGCAGTATTTT	CASSQALLYAQYF
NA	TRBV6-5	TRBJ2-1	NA	TGTGCCAGCAGTTACTCGTTGGCGGGGTCTCGCAATGAGCAGTTCTTC	CASSYSLAGSRNEQFF
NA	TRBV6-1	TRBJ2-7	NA	TGTGCCAGCAGTGAGAGGGGCTTATCCTACGAGCAGTACTTC	CASSERGLSYEQYF
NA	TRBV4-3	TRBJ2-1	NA	TGCGCCAGCAGTACGGTTGGGGGACACAATGAGCAGTTCTTC	CASSTVGGHNEQFF
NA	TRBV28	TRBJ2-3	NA	TGTGCCAGCAGTTTACGTAGGAGCACAGATACGCAGTATTTT	CASSLRRSTDTQYF
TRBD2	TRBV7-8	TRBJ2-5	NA	TGTGCCAGCAGCTTAGGGCTAGCGGGAGTCCCAGAGACCCAGTACTTC	CASSLGLAGVPETQYF